What follows are 18 T cell receptor beta chains derived from one specimen sequenced in a study of T cells in Graves' hyperthyroidism and ophthalmopathy. RNA transcripts provided the source from which TCR beta CDR3 regions were amplified. The HTBI primer set served for first-round RT-PCR of the TCR CDR3. MiXCR, applied by TCRdb to the multiplex PCR reads, yields one record per CDR3 protein. The data contain around 350,000 distinct CDR3 sequences, around 14% of them singletons. The sequenced sample consisted of blood. The receptors were sampled from a woman aged 18-29 years with Graves' hyperthyroidism that later progressed to Graves' ophthalmopathy.

The chain combines TRBV10-2 with TRBJ1-4; 10 bases match TRBD1. In germline, CDR1 is WSHSY, CDR2 SAAADI. V lost 2 bases and J lost 5; bases outside the gene matches: 5. The CDR3 runs to 16 residues. The DNA of the CDR3 is TGCGCCAGCAGTGAGGTCCAGGGACAGGGGAATGAAAAACTGTTTTTT. The encoded protein is CASSEVQGQGNEKLFF.

This clonotype was recorded many times. The gene calls are TRBV3-1 and TRBJ2-1, with 9 bases fitting TRBD2. This CDR3 has 16 residues. V shed 5 bases, J shed 5 bases, and the junction held 10 bases outside the gene matches. Germline V CDR1 and CDR2: LGHDT, YNNKEL (reference sequence). CDR3 in amino acids: CASSDYLAGEHNEQFF. CDR3 DNA sequence: TGTGCCAGCAGCGATTACTTAGCGGGAGAGCACAATGAGCAGTTCTTC.

This clonotype was recorded many times. The V gene is TRBV20-1, the J gene TRBJ2-5; 10 nucleotides line up with TRBD2. J gave up 13 bases and V 1 base, and 18 bases lay outside the gene matches. The length of the CDR3 is 16 residues. In germline, CDR1 is DFQATT, CDR2 SNEGSKA (reference sequence). The CDR3 DNA follows: TGCAGTGCTAGAGGCCAACTAGCGGGACCTTTCCCGGGGACGTACTTC. Its protein is CSARGQLAGPFPGTYF.

This clonotype has ten or more counts. The V and J genes are TRBV6-2 or TRBV6-3 and TRBJ2-1; tentatively, D is TRBD2 (7 bases). V lost 6 bases and J 7 bases, leaving 16 bases between the germline ends. Germline V lookup: CDR1 MNHEY, CDR2 SVGEGT. The CDR3 spans 14 residues. The DNA of the CDR3 is TGTGCCAGCAGAAACCCGGGGGGCGCAAATGAGCAGTTCTTC. Translation: CASRNPGGANEQFF.

V is TRBV2 and J is TRBJ1-3; 8 nucleotides line up with TRBD1. CDR3 length: 14 amino acids. J lost 2 bases, V lost 9 bases, and 6 bases had no gene match. CDR1 and CDR2 from the germline V gene are SNHLY and FYNNEI. The CDR3 bases are TGTGCCAGTGGACAGGGTTCCCCTGGAAACACCATATATTTT. Its protein product is CASGQGSPGNTIYF.

This clonotype was counted only a few times. This chain connects TRBV6-5 to TRBJ1-4; no reliable D call. Trimming shortened V by 2 bases and J by 7 bases, and 11 bases separated the two germline ends. The CDR3 extends over 14 amino acids. Germline loops: CDR1 MNHEY, CDR2 SVGAGI. CDR3 sequence: CASSYQRESEKLFF. Written as DNA, the CDR3 is TGTGCCAGCAGTTACCAACGGGAAAGTGAAAAACTGTTTTTT.

This clonotype was seen ten or more times. The J gene is TRBJ2-5, the V gene TRBV20-1, with 10 positions matching TRBD2. V gave up 6 bases and J gave up 3 bases; unmatched junction bases: 13. This CDR3 contains 16 residues. Germline loops: CDR1 DFQATT, CDR2 SNEGSKA (reference sequence). The CDR3 reads CSARLAGARGKETQYF. The CDR3 coding sequence is TGCAGTGCAAGACTAGCGGGCGCCAGGGGGAAAGAGACCCAGTACTTC.

This clonotype occurred a few times. DNA for the CDR3: TGTGCCAGCAGGACGACAGGGGGATTCAATCAGCCCCAGCATTTT. Amino acid sequence: CASRTTGGFNQPQHF. The gene calls are TRBV28 and TRBJ1-5, with TRBD1 matching 9 bases. With V trimmed by 6 bases and J by 3 bases, 6 bases remained unmatched. This CDR3 spans 15 amino acids. Germline-derived CDR1 and CDR2 are MDHEN and SYDVKM.

The J gene is TRBJ2-3, the V gene TRBV15; 10 nucleotides line up with TRBD1. With V trimmed by 5 bases and J by 6 bases, 5 bases remained unmatched. CDR1 and CDR2 (germline): LNHNV, YYDKDF (reference sequence). The CDR3 is 14 residues long. CDR3 amino acids: CATSAGTGADTQYF. The CDR3 DNA follows: TGTGCCACCAGCGCCGGGACAGGGGCCGATACGCAGTATTTT.

This clonotype occurred many times. The V and J genes are TRBV6-1 and TRBJ2-3; 8 positions agree with TRBD1. J lost 3 bases, V lost 2 bases, and 4 bases had no gene match. This CDR3 contains 15 residues. In germline, CDR1 is MNHNS, CDR2 SASEGT. The CDR3 region is CASSESTGATDTQYF. The CDR3 coding sequence is TGTGCCAGCAGTGAATCGACAGGGGCAACAGATACGCAGTATTTT.

At least ten counts were recorded for this clonotype. The rearrangement joins TRBV15 to TRBJ1-1; tentatively, D is TRBD1 (5 bases). This CDR3 is built from 14 residues. The V gene lost 3 bases and the J gene lost 4 bases, with 12 bases spanning the gap. The germline V gene has CDR1 LNHNV and CDR2 YYDKDF (reference sequence). Here the CDR3 reads CATSSRATSTEAFF. CDR3 bases: TGTGCCACCAGCAGCAGGGCGACCTCCACTGAAGCTTTCTTT.

This clonotype was observed a few times. The rearrangement joins TRBV20-1 to TRBJ2-5, with 7 bases that match TRBD1. Trimming cost V 3 bases and J 4 bases; bases outside gene matches: 8. Looked up from germline, CDR1 is DFQATT and CDR2 is SNEGSKA (reference sequence). The length of the CDR3 is 14 residues. The DNA for the CDR3 is TGCAGTGCTAGGAAAGGGGGCGGACGAGAGACCCAGTACTTC. Its protein is CSARKGGGRETQYF.

This clonotype was counted at least ten times. Mismatch with germline at one junction end may stem from a read error. V and J are TRBV11-3 and TRBJ2-1, with no clear D. The CDR3 contains 12 residues. Germline V gives CDR1 SGHNT, CDR2 YENEEA. CDR3 sequence: CPARSSYNEQFF. In DNA, the CDR3 is TGCCCTGCGCGAAGCTCCTACAATGAGCAGTTCTTC.

This clonotype was counted ten times or more. This chain connects TRBV20-1 to TRBJ2-3; maybe TRBD2 (5 bases). V was shortened by 2 bases and J by 6 bases, with 6 bases between the two germline ends. There are 11 residues in the CDR3. Germline CDR1 reads DFQATT; CDR2 reads SNEGSKA (reference sequence). The CDR3 DNA sequence: TGCAGTGCTAGACGCGGGGATACGCAGTATTTT. Its protein is CSARRGDTQYF.

The rearrangement links TRBV4-3 to TRBJ2-7; 10 bases align to TRBD2. Unmatched junction bases numbered 12, after V lost 6 bases and J lost 4 bases. Looked up from germline, CDR1 is LGHNA and CDR2 is YSLEER. The CDR3 contains 16 residues. CDR3 DNA: TGCGCCAGCAGTCGTAGGACTAGCGGACTGACTTACGAGCAGTACTTC. This sequence encodes CASSRRTSGLTYEQYF.

A word on this clonotype: This may come from a read error, since a much larger clone is one base off. The genes are TRBV7-9 and TRBJ2-1; TRBD1 matches at 7 bases. V dropped 5 bases and J dropped 0; count of bases not matched to a gene: 7. In germline, CDR1 is SEHNR, CDR2 FQNEAQ (reference sequence). The CDR3 runs 16 residues. The CDR3 DNA reads TGTGCCAGCAGCCCACGGCCAGGGGGCTCCTACAATGAGCAGTTCTTC. It is translated as CASSPRPGGSYNEQFF.

Remarks on this clonotype: A read error may explain this, as a much larger clone is one base away. The chain links TRBV29-1 to TRBJ2-3, with 8 bases identical to TRBD2. The CDR3 has 15 residues. Germline-derived CDR1 and CDR2 are SQVTM and ANQGSEA. The CDR3 loop reads CSATSGSVSTDTRYF. The CDR3 nucleotides read TGCAGCGCCACCAGCGGGAGCGTGAGCACAGATACGCGGTATTTT.

The table lists this clonotype with many counts. The gene calls are TRBV20-1 and TRBJ2-7; D is undetermined. Germline V gene sequence: CDR1 DFQATT, CDR2 SNEGSKA (reference sequence). Trimming shortened V by 6 bases and J by 2 bases, and 14 bases separated the two germline ends. The CDR3 is 13 residues long. This CDR3 reads CSAHGSATYEQYF. The CDR3 nucleotides read TGCAGTGCCCACGGGTCGGCCACCTACGAGCAGTACTTC.